This is a list of T cell receptor beta chains from one sample in a study of tumor and adjacent non-tumor tissue in lung cancer. Each CDR3 protein gets one entry after TCRdb re-called the multiplex PCR reads with MiXCR. The table includes about 85,000 distinct CDR3 sequences, 61% detected once. What was sequenced was lung tumor tissue. The source is a man in his sixties or seventies with non-small cell lung cancer. The CDR3 runs from the conserved cysteine through the conserved F or W. D genes are given only for firm matches. A row's size may be missing; if present it is once, few, many or a size class.

V: TRBV6-5; D: TRBD1; J: TRBJ1-1; size: .; CDR3: CISKVTGSEAFF; DNA: TGTATCAGCAAGGTGACAGGGAGTGAAGCTTTCTTT
V: TRBV5-4; D: .; J: TRBJ2-7; size: .; CDR3: CDGSSDGGPYEQYF; DNA: TGTGACGGGTCCTCGGACGGGGGCCCCTACGAGCAGTACTTT
V: TRBV12-3/TRBV12-4; D: .; J: TRBJ2-1; size: .; CDR3: CVTTRSSYNEQFF; DNA: TGTGTCACCACGAGGAGTTCCTACAATGAGCAGTTCTTC
V: TRBV5-1; D: TRBD1; J: TRBJ2-2; size: many; CDR3: CASSSSTGVFTGELFF; DNA: TGCGCCAGCAGCTCATCGACAGGGGTCTTCACCGGGGAGCTGTTTTTT
V: TRBV20-1; D: .; J: TRBJ2-1; size: once; CDR3: CGVPGRRGSGEQFF; DNA: TGCGGTGTTCCGGGGAGAAGGGGGTCGGGCGAGCAGTTCTTC
V: TRBV28; D: TRBD1; J: TRBJ2-5; size: .; CDR3: CVSRTWTGLVQETQYF; DNA: TGTGTCAGCAGAACATGGACAGGGCTCGTTCAAGAGACCCAGTACTTC
V: TRBV29-1; D: .; J: TRBJ2-3; size: medium-sized; CDR3: CSVAGTQSTDTQYF; DNA: TGCAGCGTTGCCGGGACTCAGAGCACAGATACGCAGTATTTT
V: TRBV11-2; D: .; J: TRBJ2-7; size: few; CDR3: CANSPTGYEQYF; DNA: TGTGCCAATAGCCCCACAGGGTACGAGCAATACTTC
V: TRBV6-1; D: TRBD1; J: TRBJ2-7; size: many; CDR3: CASRGTAAYEQYF; DNA: TGTGCCAGCAGGGGGACAGCCGCCTACGAGCAGTACTTC
V: TRBV11-1; D: .; J: TRBJ2-5; size: .; CDR3: CAGTWGDPRETQYF; DNA: TGTGCCGGCACCTGGGGTGATCCACGAGAGACCCAGTACTTC
V: TRBV11-2; D: .; J: TRBJ2-2; size: .; CDR3: CACSLLRDSTGGLFF; DNA: TGTGCCTGCAGCTTATTAAGGGATAGCACCGGGGGGCTGTTTTTT
V: TRBV11-2; D: TRBD2; J: TRBJ2-7; size: .; CDR3: CASSPRGGSYEQYF; DNA: TGTGCCAGCAGTCCCCGGGGGGGGAGCTACGAGCAGTACTTC
V: TRBV11-2; D: TRBD1; J: TRBJ2-3; size: once; CDR3: CASSLDSRTGGKGDTRYF; DNA: TGTGCCAGCAGCTTAGATTCCCGGACAGGGGGGAAGGGGGATACGCGTTATTTT
V: TRBV30; D: .; J: TRBJ2-2; size: .; CDR3: CAWRWTKNTGELFF; DNA: TGTGCCTGGAGATGGACTAAGAACACCGGGGAGCTGTTTTTT
V: TRBV29-1; D: .; J: TRBJ1-2; size: .; CDR3: CSVEGGKWTLHHDGYTF; DNA: TGCAGCGTTGAAGGGGGTAAATGGACACTTCATCATGATGGCTACACCTTC
V: TRBV20-1; D: .; J: TRBJ1-2; size: .; CDR3: CSATDKFGNGYTF; DNA: TGCAGTGCAACGGACAAGTTCGGGAATGGCTACACCTTC
V: TRBV11-2; D: .; J: TRBJ2-3; size: few; CDR3: CASSLDRMISTDTQYF; DNA: TGTGCCAGCAGCTTAGACAGGATGATTAGCACAGATACACAGTATTTT
V: TRBV7-9; D: .; J: TRBJ1-3; size: many; CDR3: CASSLSQGTGNTIYF; DNA: TGTGCCAGCAGCTTATCCCAGGGGACTGGAAACACCATATATTTT
V: TRBV5-6; D: TRBD1; J: TRBJ1-5; size: .; CDR3: CASITGTGGSSNRPQHF; DNA: TGTGCCAGTATCACCGGGACAGGGGGCTCGAGCAATCGGCCCCAGCATTTT
V: TRBV29-1; D: .; J: TRBJ1-1; size: many; CDR3: CSVDSAEAFF; DNA: TGCAGCGTTGATAGCGCTGAAGCTTTCTTT
V: TRBV11-3; D: .; J: TRBJ2-1; size: .; CDR3: CASSPEGDEQLF; DNA: TGTGCCAGTAGCCCCGAGGGTGATGAGCAGCTCTTC
V: TRBV6-5; D: .; J: TRBJ2-5; size: many; CDR3: CASSTVLATQYF; DNA: TGTGCCAGCAGTACGGTCCTCGCGACCCAGTACTTC